Below are 10 T cell receptor beta chains sequenced from a single sample in a study of blood T cell repertoires in COVID-19. The assay was immunoSEQ multiplex PCR, and TCRdb's table has in-frame clones only and misses some. The sample contains 250,000 to 300,000 clones, about 82% of which appear only once. Sequencing used peripheral blood. The receptor set was obtained from a man in his fifties with active or convalescent COVID-19.

This clone was observed a single time. This CDR3 is also generated by other DNA sequences in the sample. This chain links TRBV4-1 with TRBJ2-7, with 7 bases that match TRBD2. The CDR3 totals 16 residues. Germline lookup yields CDR1 MGHRA and CDR2 YSYEKL. V lost 4 bases to trimming and J lost 0 bases; unmatched junction nucleotides: 9. CDR3 sequence reads: CASSPGLAGFSYEQYF. The CDR3 region has the DNA TGCGCCAGCAGCCCTGGCTTAGCGGGCTTCTCCTACGAGCAGTACTTC.

Remarks on this clone: One end of the junction varies from germline; a read error may be responsible. The chain links TRBV6-1 to TRBJ1-2; weak D call: TRBD1 (6 bases). Germline V gene lookup returns CDR1 MNHNS and CDR2 SASEGT. The CDR3 is made up of 11 amino acids. DNA for the CDR3: TGTGCCAGCAGTGACAGGGGTCCCGTTAACTTC. Translated: CASSDRGPVNF.

For the CDR3, the DNA is TGTGCCTGGAGGGCAACAGGTGGGCAGTACTTC. This translates into CAWRATGGQYF. This chain connects TRBV30 to TRBJ2-7; maybe TRBD1 (5 bases). The CDR3 has 11 residues. The germline CDR1 and CDR2 sequences are GTSNPN and SVGIG (reference sequence). V was cut by 3 bases and J by 9 bases, with 12 bases left in between.

The rearrangement uses TRBV12-5 and TRBJ1-4; D remains unclear. This CDR3 has 12 amino acids. V dropped 6 bases and J dropped 8 bases, with 10 bases sitting between them. The V gene's germline CDR1 is LGHNT and CDR2 FRNRAP. CDR3 DNA: TGTGCTAGTGGCCCGGTCCGGGAAAAACTGTTTTTT. This sequence encodes CASGPVREKLFF.

V gene TRBV12-3 or TRBV12-4 combines with J gene TRBJ2-7; D is uncertain. The CDR3 totals 12 residues. With 3 bases removed from V and 2 bases from J, the gap between germline ends came to 5 bases. The CDR3 DNA is TGTGCCAGCAGTTTTACGGCCTACGAGCAGTACTTC. This translates into CASSFTAYEQYF.

The chain carries TRBV15 and TRBJ2-5; D is ambiguous. Germline values: CDR1 LNHNV, CDR2 YYDKDF (reference sequence). This CDR3 contains 13 residues. With 0 bases removed from V and 4 bases from J, the gap between germline ends came to 6 bases. The CDR3 coding sequence is TGTGCCACCAGCAGAGACACGGGAGAGACCCAGTACTTC. Translation: CATSRDTGETQYF.

The genes are TRBV4-1 and TRBJ2-7, with 10 bases matching TRBD1. Germline trimming cut 1 base from V and 4 bases from J; bases unmatched to any gene: 10. Germline CDR1 reads MGHRA; CDR2 reads YSYEKL. The CDR3 sequence is 17 residues long. The CDR3 nucleotides are TGCGCCAGCAGCCAAGGGTCTCCGGGACAGGGGATATACGAGCAGTACTTC. This encodes CASSQGSPGQGIYEQYF.

The chain is built from TRBV4-1 and TRBJ2-1; 11 bases fit TRBD2. The V and J ends lost 3 bases and 3 bases, in that order; junction bases with no gene match: 10. The germline V gene encodes CDR1 MGHRA and CDR2 YSYEKL. This CDR3 comprises 18 residues. The CDR3 region is CASSHHSGRALSYNEQFF. CDR3 in DNA: TGCGCCAGCAGCCACCATAGCGGGAGGGCCCTCAGCTACAATGAGCAGTTCTTC.

The chain couples TRBV3-1 (or the pseudogene TRBV3-2) to TRBJ2-2, with TRBD1 matching over 10 bases. The V gene's germline CDR1 is LGHDT and CDR2 YNNKEL (reference sequence). The V gene end was trimmed by 4 bases and the J gene end by 6 bases; junction bases not matched to a gene: 5. This CDR3 is 15 amino acids long. The CDR3 loop reads CASSRRDRGPGELFF. The CDR3 DNA reads TGTGCCAGCAGCCGTCGGGACAGGGGACCCGGGGAGCTGTTTTTT.

V usage is TRBV30 and J usage is TRBJ2-1, with 10 positions matching TRBD2. The length of the CDR3 is 19 residues. Trimming cost V 0 bases and J 2 bases; bases outside gene matches: 13. Looked up from germline, CDR1 is GTSNPN and CDR2 is SVGIG (reference sequence). CDR3 sequence: CAWSVEASGSTFPYNEQFF. For the CDR3, the DNA is TGTGCCTGGAGTGTAGAGGCTAGCGGGAGCACGTTCCCCTACAATGAGCAGTTCTTC.